The next 18 T cell receptor beta chains were all read from a single sample in a study of control samples from healthy donors and cancer patients. Assay used: immunoSEQ multiplex PCR; TCRdb lists only in-frame clones, some missing. The table shows about 140,000 clones, with about 90% occurring only once. The specimen sequenced was blood. The receptors shown here come from a man aged 18 to 29 in good health.

V and J are TRBV28 and TRBJ2-7, with 7 positions matching TRBD2. There are 13 residues in the CDR3. V gave up 9 bases and J gave up 2 bases; unmatched junction bases: 7. From germline, CDR1 is MDHEN and CDR2 SYDVKM. CDR3 nucleotide sequence: TGTGCCAGTGCCCGGACTAGTCCCTACGAGCAGTACTTC. Its protein product is CASARTSPYEQYF.

CDR3 DNA: TGTGCCACCAGGCCGACTAGCGGGGGGGCGCATGAGCAGTTCTTC. This sequence encodes CATRPTSGGAHEQFF. This chain links TRBV24-1 with TRBJ2-1; 14 bases match TRBD2. Unmatched junction bases numbered 6, after V lost 7 bases and J lost 8 bases. In germline, CDR1 is KGHDR, CDR2 SFDVKD. There are 15 residues in the CDR3.

This clone was detected once. The rearrangement uses TRBV7-6 and TRBJ1-2, with 7 bases identical to TRBD1. The junction had 5 bases not matched to a gene; V was cut back by 0 bases and J by 1 base. Germline-derived CDR1 and CDR2 are SGHVS and FNYEAQ. The CDR3 totals 16 residues. CDR3 loop: CASSLADDRVNYGYTF. CDR3 nucleotides: TGTGCCAGCAGCTTAGCAGACGACAGGGTTAACTATGGCTACACCTTC.

V is TRBV7-9 and J is TRBJ1-2, with a weak D call TRBD1 (6 bases). Trimming stripped 5 bases from V and 0 bases from J, with 16 bases between. This CDR3 is built from 16 residues. Germline V CDR1 and CDR2: SEHNR, FQNEAQ (reference sequence). DNA of the CDR3: TGTGCCAGCAGCCTGACGACAGGAATACCTAACTATGGCTACACCTTC. It translates to CASSLTTGIPNYGYTF.

V usage is TRBV28 and J usage is TRBJ2-1; a possible D gene is TRBD1 (6 bases). Germline values: CDR1 MDHEN, CDR2 SYDVKM. Trimming removed 3 bases from V and 3 bases from J, with 12 bases in between. CDR3 length: 15 amino acids. DNA of the CDR3: TGTGCCAGCAGTTTGGAACAGGGTGGCTACAATGAGCAGTTCTTC. Amino acid sequence: CASSLEQGGYNEQFF.

This clone was counted only a few times. This chain connects TRBV18 to TRBJ2-1; TRBD2 matches 7 bases. Per the germline V gene, CDR1 is KGHSH and CDR2 is LQKENI. V dropped 1 base and J dropped 0; count of bases not matched to a gene: 6. The CDR3 consists of 17 residues. The CDR3 region is CASSPLGGKNSYNEQFF. The CDR3 region has the DNA TGTGCCAGCTCACCACTCGGGGGGAAGAACTCCTACAATGAGCAGTTCTTC.

The chain carries TRBV18 and TRBJ2-1; D perhaps matches TRBD1 (6 bases). V lost 1 base and J 10 bases, leaving 17 bases between the germline ends. Germline loops: CDR1 KGHSH, CDR2 LQKENI. This CDR3 contains 15 residues. The CDR3 DNA sequence: TGTGCCAGCTCACCACGCGGGCGGACAGCCGGGGAGCAGTTCTTC. This encodes CASSPRGRTAGEQFF.

This clone was seen a single time. Other DNA variants within this sample encode the same CDR3. The chain employs TRBV5-1 and TRBJ2-7, with D possibly matching TRBD1 (6 bases). Deletions cut 0 bases from V and 0 bases from J, with 10 bases between. Germline CDR1 and CDR2: SGHRS and YFSETQ. The CDR3 covers 15 residues. The CDR3 DNA reads TGCGCCAGCAGCTTGGTTCAGGGGAGCTCCTACGAGCAGTACTTC. Protein sequence: CASSLVQGSSYEQYF. Variable domain in full (rest from reference TRBV5-1 and TRBJ2-7): KAGVTQTPRYLIKTRGQQVTLSCSPISGHRSVSWYQQTPGQGLQFLFEYFSETQRNKGNFPGRFSGRQFSNSRSEMNVSTLELGDSALYLCASSLVQGSSYEQYFGPGTRLTVT.

The chain joins TRBV20-1 to TRBJ1-1; D is ambiguous. The CDR3 runs to 11 residues. Germline assignment: CDR1 DFQATT and CDR2 SNEGSKA (reference sequence). The V end was cut by 0 bases, the J end by 8 bases, with 7 bases between. CDR3 sequence (DNA): TGCAGTGCTAGAGATACCCCGGAAGCTTTCTTT. Encoded protein: CSARDTPEAFF.

The chain links TRBV28 to TRBJ2-3; TRBD2 aligns across 8 bases. In germline, CDR1 is MDHEN, CDR2 SYDVKM. Unmatched junction bases numbered 6, after V lost 4 bases and J lost 9 bases. The CDR3 totals 13 residues. The CDR3 nucleotides are TGTGCCAGCAGTTGGAGCGGGGGCGACACGCAGTATTTT. Translated: CASSWSGGDTQYF.

The rearrangement uses TRBV14 and TRBJ2-7; D gene unclear. V gave up 0 bases and J gave up 12 bases, with 15 bases separating them. There are 13 residues in the CDR3. Germline lookup yields CDR1 SGHDN and CDR2 FVKESK. DNA of the CDR3: TGTGCCAGCAGCCAAGATACGATAGTGCGGAGGTACTTC. Translation: CASSQDTIVRRYF.

The rearrangement links TRBV18 to TRBJ1-4, with TRBD1 as a possible D gene (5 bases). V was trimmed by 3 bases and J by 6 bases, leaving 11 bases between them. CDR3 length: 14 amino acids. Germline assignment: CDR1 KGHSH and CDR2 LQKENI. CDR3 DNA: TGTGCCAGCTCACCCCTTGGGGACCATGAAAAACTGTTTTTT. Amino acid sequence: CASSPLGDHEKLFF.

This clone has just a few counts. V usage is TRBV23-1 and J usage is TRBJ2-7; TRBD1 is a possible D gene (6 bases). TRBV23-1 is marked as an open reading frame, function uncertain. The CDR3 runs to 13 residues. Trimming pared 0 bases from V and 4 bases from J, leaving 7 bases between. This CDR3 is CASSQSRGYEQYF. CDR3 DNA: TGCGCCAGCAGTCAATCCAGGGGTTACGAGCAGTACTTC.

This sequence joins TRBV7-3 and TRBJ1-5, with 7 bases that match TRBD1. The CDR3 covers 15 residues. CDR1 SGHTA and CDR2 FQGTGA come from the germline V gene. Trimming at V came to 6 bases and at J to 1 base, leaving 6 bases not matched to a gene. The DNA for the CDR3 is TGTGCCAGCAGAACGACAGGGCGAAGCAATCAGCCCCAGCATTTT. Protein product: CASRTTGRSNQPQHF. Full variable domain (outside the CDR3, taken from reference TRBV7-3 and TRBJ1-5): GAGVSQTPSNKVTEKGKYVELRCDPISGHTALYWYRQSLGQGPEFLIYFQGTGAADDSGLPNDRFFAVRPEGSVSTLKIQRTERGDSAVYLCASRTTGRSNQPQHFGDGTRLSIL.

The J gene is TRBJ2-1, the V gene TRBV27; 11 bases map to TRBD2. Per germline, CDR1 MNHEY and CDR2 SMNVEV (reference sequence). V lost 6 bases, J lost 6 bases, and 4 bases stayed unmatched. This CDR3 has 14 residues. The CDR3 here is CASSLLAGANEQFF. For the CDR3, the DNA is TGTGCCAGCAGCCTACTAGCGGGGGCCAATGAGCAGTTCTTC.

The chain uses TRBV19 and TRBJ1-2, with D maybe TRBD1 (6 bases). V gave up 8 bases and J gave up 0 bases, with 10 bases separating them. CDR1 and CDR2 from the germline V gene are LNHDA and SQIVND (reference sequence). The CDR3 is 13 residues long. CDR3 residues: CASAGGPNYGYTF. CDR3 DNA: TGTGCCAGTGCCGGGGGCCCTAACTATGGCTACACCTTC.

This chain joins TRBV9 and TRBJ2-7; D uncertain. Germline CDR1 reads SGDLS; CDR2 reads YYNGEE. The CDR3 extends over 14 amino acids. Trimming removed 0 bases at V and 7 bases at J, with 14 bases between. DNA for the CDR3: TGTGCCAGCAGCGTAGATCCCCGGAGCCCTGAGCAGTACTTC. Protein product: CASSVDPRSPEQYF. Variable domain in full (rest from reference TRBV9 and TRBJ2-7): DSGVTQTPKHLITATGQRVTLRCSPRSGDLSVYWYQQSLDQGLQFLIQYYNGEERAKGNILERFSAQQFPDLHSELNLSSLELGDSALYFCASSVDPRSPEQYFGPGTRLTVT.

The V call is TRBV6-2 or TRBV6-3, the J call TRBJ1-5; 7 bases line up with TRBD1. The germline gives CDR1 MNHEY, CDR2 SVGEGT. V was clipped by 0 bases and J by 0 bases; unmatched bases: 17. CDR3 length: 21 amino acids. The CDR3 DNA reads TGTGCCAGCAGTTACTCACGGGGCGAGGGGGCTCCTCTATATAGCAATCAGCCCCAGCATTTT. Protein sequence: CASSYSRGEGAPLYSNQPQHF.